These 19 T cell receptor beta chains originate from one sample sequenced in a study of neoadjuvant anti-PD-1 for oral cavity cancer. The protocol was immunoSEQ multiplex PCR, while the TCRdb copy is restricted to in-frame clones and leaves out a portion. The data hold 80,000 to 95,000 clones, with less than 85% observed a single time. Sequenced here: PBMCs, sampled before nivolumab (anti-PD-1) treatment. The receptors here all came from a person between 40 and 85 years old with oral cavity squamous cell carcinoma.

This chain uses TRBV7-8 with TRBJ2-5; the D gene is possibly TRBD1 (5 bases). The CDR3 loop spans 16 amino acids. V dropped 5 bases and J dropped 2 bases, with 18 bases sitting between them. Germline-derived CDR1 and CDR2 are SGHVS and FQNEAQ. The CDR3 sequence: CASSERTGSQQETQYF. CDR3 nucleotides: TGTGCCAGCAGCGAGCGTACAGGCTCGCAGCAAGAGACCCAGTACTTC.

V gene TRBV7-9 combines with J gene TRBJ1-2; D is perhaps TRBD1 (6 bases). The CDR3 runs 16 residues. The V and J ends lost 3 bases and 0 bases respectively, with 14 bases between them. Germline V gene lookup returns CDR1 SEHNR and CDR2 FQNEAQ (reference sequence). As DNA, the CDR3 is TGTGCCAGCAGCTTGCCCCGGGACACTACTAACTATGGCTACACCTTC. As protein: CASSLPRDTTNYGYTF.

The chain employs TRBV14 and TRBJ2-7, with a weak D call TRBD1 (5 bases). Germline assignment: CDR1 SGHDN and CDR2 FVKESK. The CDR3 length is 13 residues. V was cut by 2 bases and J by 3 bases, with 8 bases left in between. CDR3 DNA sequence: TGTGCCAGCAGCCAATTAGACAGCTACGAGCAGTACTTC. Its translation: CASSQLDSYEQYF.

The chain combines TRBV11-3 with TRBJ2-7, with D perhaps TRBD1 or TRBD2 (5 bases each). This CDR3 is built from 13 residues. The germline CDR1 and CDR2 sequences are SGHNT and YENEEA. Trimming removed 5 bases from V and 3 bases from J, with 11 bases in between. The CDR3 protein is CASSGGSGYEQYF. The CDR3 DNA reads as TGTGCCAGCAGCGGGGGATCTGGCTACGAGCAGTACTTC.

The chain links TRBV15 to TRBJ1-2; D remains ambiguous. V was shortened by 0 bases and J by 7 bases, with 15 bases between the two germline ends. From germline, CDR1 is LNHNV and CDR2 YYDKDF (reference sequence). The CDR3 covers 15 residues. CDR3 DNA: TGTGCCACCAGCAGAGATCAACAGTTGGGATTTGGCTACACCTTC. Residues: CATSRDQQLGFGYTF.

The chain carries TRBV2 and TRBJ1-3; 9 bases align to TRBD1. This CDR3 comprises 17 residues. V was clipped by 4 bases and J by 4 bases; unmatched bases: 11. CDR1 is SNHLY, CDR2 FYNNEI, per germline. Here the CDR3 reads CASSARGTGRAGNTIYF. The CDR3 DNA reads TGTGCCAGCAGTGCCAGAGGGACAGGGAGGGCAGGAAACACCATATATTTT.

This rearrangement joins TRBV11-2 to TRBJ2-7; TRBD2 might be the D (5 bases). Looked up from germline, CDR1 is SGHAT and CDR2 is FQNNGV. This CDR3 is 14 amino acids long. Trimming pared 5 bases from V and 4 bases from J, leaving 15 bases between. DNA for the CDR3: TGTGCCAGCAGCCCCCGAGTAGCGAGATACGAGCAGTACTTC. Its translation: CASSPRVARYEQYF.

The rearrangement joins TRBV5-1 to TRBJ2-3; 8 bases agree with TRBD2. V was pared by 0 bases and J by 3 bases, with 6 bases of the junction left unmatched. The germline V gene has CDR1 SGHRS and CDR2 YFSETQ. The CDR3 sequence is 16 residues long. CDR3 residues: CASSLGGLAQTDTQYF. CDR3 in DNA: TGCGCCAGCAGCTTGGGAGGACTAGCACAAACAGATACGCAGTATTTT.

The chain is built from TRBV20-1 and TRBJ1-2; D is possibly TRBD1 (6 bases). The CDR3 covers 11 residues. Germline V gives CDR1 DFQATT, CDR2 SNEGSKA (reference sequence). Trimming removed 4 bases from V and 8 bases from J, with 11 bases in between. The CDR3, as DNA: TGCAGTGCTACCGAGGGGGGAGGCTACACCTTC. Translated: CSATEGGGYTF.

The rearrangement joins TRBV28 to TRBJ2-7; 14 nucleotides match TRBD2. Germline V gene sequence: CDR1 MDHEN, CDR2 SYDVKM. CDR3 size: 17 residues. V was clipped by 4 bases and J by 3 bases; unmatched bases: 8. CDR3 amino acids: CASSSPRGTSGSYEQYF. CDR3 in DNA: TGTGCCAGCAGTTCACCGAGGGGGACTAGCGGGAGCTACGAGCAGTACTTC.

The rearrangement uses TRBV27 and TRBJ2-7, with D unresolved. In germline, CDR1 is MNHEY, CDR2 SMNVEV (reference sequence). This CDR3 spans 15 amino acids. The germline V and J ends were trimmed by 6 bases and 0 bases, with 15 bases remaining between them. CDR3 sequence (DNA): TGTGCCAGCAGCTCGGGCGGAGCGAACTCCTACGAGCAGTACTTC. Protein product: CASSSGGANSYEQYF.

The rearrangement links TRBV29-1 to TRBJ1-1; no clear D. V shed 5 bases and J shed 3 bases, with 16 bases lying between them. Germline loops: CDR1 SQVTM, CDR2 ANQGSEA. CDR3 length equals 14 residues. DNA for the CDR3: TGCAGCGTTACTCCTAAACCATGGGACACTGAAGCTTTCTTT. Translated: CSVTPKPWDTEAFF. The full variable domain, with the rest looked up from reference TRBV29-1 and TRBJ1-1, is SAVISQKPSRDICQRGTSLTIQCQVDSQVTMMFWYRQQPGQSLTLIATANQGSEATYESGFVIDKFPISRPNLTFSTLTVSNMSPEDSSIYLCSVTPKPWDTEAFFGQGTRLTVV.

This rearrangement joins TRBV27 to TRBJ2-1, with TRBD1 identical over 7 bases. The CDR3 runs to 15 residues. Trimming removed 6 bases from V and 7 bases from J; junction bases left unmatched: 12. From germline, CDR1 is MNHEY and CDR2 SMNVEV (reference sequence). The CDR3 here is CASSRQGLQGNEQFF. CDR3 coding DNA: TGTGCCAGCAGCCGACAGGGTCTACAGGGGAATGAGCAGTTCTTC.

The chain couples TRBV5-1 to TRBJ1-1; 10 bases fit TRBD1. With V trimmed by 0 bases and J by 4 bases, 3 bases remained unmatched. From germline, CDR1 is SGHRS and CDR2 YFSETQ. The CDR3 consists of 15 residues. The CDR3 sequence: CASSLETGGFTEAFF. The CDR3 DNA is TGCGCCAGCAGCTTGGAGACAGGGGGCTTCACTGAAGCTTTCTTT. The whole variable domain, filled in from reference TRBV5-1 and TRBJ1-1, reads KAGVTQTPRYLIKTRGQQVTLSCSPISGHRSVSWYQQTPGQGLQFLFEYFSETQRNKGNFPGRFSGRQFSNSRSEMNVSTLELGDSALYLCASSLETGGFTEAFFGQGTRLTVV.

The chain joins TRBV15 to TRBJ2-1, with D maybe TRBD1 (6 bases). Trimming cost V 3 bases and J 12 bases, with 18 bases left between them. This CDR3 contains 14 residues. Looked up from germline, CDR1 is LNHNV and CDR2 is YYDKDF (reference sequence). The CDR3 region is CATSSLQGRTVQFF. The CDR3 DNA is TGTGCCACCAGCAGTCTACAGGGAAGGACCGTGCAGTTCTTC.

This clone was observed a handful of times. The chain employs TRBV28 and TRBJ1-1; no firm D call. Germline loops: CDR1 MDHEN, CDR2 SYDVKM. The V end was cut by 2 bases, the J end by 3 bases, with 10 bases between. CDR3 length equals 14 residues. This chain's CDR3 is CASSLSGTDTEAFF. Here the CDR3 DNA reads TGTGCCAGCAGTTTAAGTGGAACCGACACTGAAGCTTTCTTT.

The V gene is TRBV5-1, the J gene TRBJ2-3; 11 positions match TRBD2. The CDR3 length is 16 residues. Losses at the gene ends were 6 bases for V and 2 bases for J; bases not matched to a gene: 8. Germline CDR1 reads SGHRS; CDR2 reads YFSETQ. The CDR3 nucleotides read TGCGCCAGCACTTCCGGGACTAGCGGCCTCACAGATACGCAGTATTTT. Translation: CASTSGTSGLTDTQYF.

This clone was counted only a few times. V is TRBV9 and J is TRBJ1-1; D uncertain. The CDR3 covers 15 residues. CDR1 SGDLS and CDR2 YYNGEE come from the germline V gene. V was clipped by 1 base and J by 0 bases, with 10 bases between them. DNA of the CDR3: TGTGCCAGCAGCGTATCAACCGGAATGAACACTGAAGCTTTCTTT. It is translated as CASSVSTGMNTEAFF.

V gene TRBV10-3 combines with J gene TRBJ2-1, with 10 positions matching TRBD2. CDR3 length: 12 amino acids. Germline V gene data show CDR1 as ENHRY and CDR2 as SYGVKD. CDR3 DNA sequence: TGTGCTGCGGGGACTAGCGCTAATGAGCAGTTCTTC. Translated, it gives CAAGTSANEQFF.